This T cell receptor beta chain was observed in a study of high-grade serous ovarian cancer treatment subgroups. Study background: Mean per sample: around 13,000 reads, 6,500 to 9,000 unique TCR beta rearrangements.

Tumor samples were taken before definitive surgery or chemotherapy. The protocol was immunoSEQ multiplex PCR, while the TCRdb copy is restricted to in-frame clones and leaves out a portion. The sample lists 25,000 to 30,000 clones; about 80% were seen once. Overall study results and limits: Without spatial data, bulk sequencing limits insight into HGSC tumor diversity. Different patients shared almost no repertoire; same-patient tumors shared about 0.11 to 0.85. TCR clonal relatedness correlated positively with neoantigen level.

V dropped 3 bases and J dropped 3 bases, with 13 bases sitting between them. Germline V gene sequence: CDR1 SGHRS, CDR2 YFSETQ. This CDR3 has 15 amino acids. The count of this clone is one. Its antigen is currently unknown. Sequenced: tumor tissue. J is TRBJ2-1 and V is TRBV5-1; D perhaps matches TRBD2 (6 bases). The receptor was isolated from a human donor with high-grade serous ovarian cancer. The CDR3 DNA sequence: TGCGCCAGCAGCTCCGCCGGGACTTACTACAATGAGCAGTTCTTC. This sequence encodes CASSSAGTYYNEQFF.